This T cell receptor (beta chain) appears in the sequencing data of a study of pediatric ulcerative colitis. Rectal tissue came from one to two pinch biopsies taken at colonoscopy. Libraries were prepared by immunoSEQ multiplex PCR; TCRdb keeps only in-frame clonotypes and omits some of them. The sample holds 40,000 to 60,000 clones, about 79% seen once. Specimen: gut tissue. The sequence derives from a girl aged 10 to 17 with moderate ulcerative colitis.

The CDR3 sequence: CATRGGGNQPQHF. The CDR3 nucleotides read TGTGCCACTCGAGGGGGCGGGAATCAGCCCCAGCATTTT. The genes are TRBV10-3 and TRBJ1-5; the match to TRBD1 covers 7 bases. CDR1 ENHRY and CDR2 SYGVKD come from the germline V gene. The CDR3 has 13 amino acids. Trimming removed 10 bases from V and 4 bases from J; junction bases left unmatched: 7.